The rows below give T cell receptor beta chains drawn from one sample of a study of cytomegalovirus exposure and HLA in healthy donors. Libraries were prepared by immunoSEQ multiplex PCR; TCRdb keeps only in-frame clonotypes and omits some of them. This sample contains some 70,000 clones. Sequencing used PBMCs. These TCRs come from a man in his forties in good health and CMV-seronegative. The CDR3 runs from the conserved cysteine through the conserved F or W. The D gene is left open where the match is weak.

J gene,V gene,CDR3 length,D gene,CDR3 protein,CDR3 DNA
TRBJ2-7,TRBV7-9,16,TRBD2,CASGGTSGRKTYEQYF,TGTGCCAGCGGAGGGACTAGCGGGAGGAAAACCTACGAGCAGTACTTC
TRBJ2-7,TRBV13,12,.,CASSLWQAETYF,TGTGCCAGCAGCTTATGGCAGGCTGAGACGTACTTC
TRBJ1-2,TRBV2,14,TRBD1,CASRTDRGAYGYTF,TGTGCCAGCAGGACGGACAGGGGCGCCTATGGCTACACCTTC
TRBJ1-2,TRBV4-3,14,TRBD1,CASSRTTGSHGYTF,TGCGCCAGCAGCCGAACGACAGGGAGCCATGGCTACACCTTC
TRBJ1-4,TRBV5-1,14,TRBD1,CASSLDRGAEKLFF,TGCGCCAGCAGCTTGGACAGGGGAGCGGAAAAACTGTTTTTT
TRBJ2-7,TRBV6-6,15,.,CASSYVTGGGYEQYF,TGTGCCAGCAGTTACGTAACTGGGGGAGGCTACGAGCAGTACTTC
TRBJ2-1,TRBV30,14,TRBD1,CAWSRDRGYNEQFF,TGTGCCTGGAGCAGGGACAGGGGGTACAATGAGCAGTTCTTC
TRBJ2-2,TRBV5-1,15,TRBD1,CASSLATGGTGELFF,TGCGCCAGCAGCTTGGCGACAGGGGGGACCGGGGAGCTGTTTTTT
TRBJ2-7,TRBV5-8,13,TRBD1,CASSQNRQGVQYF,TGTGCCAGCAGCCAAAATCGACAGGGCGTGCAGTACTTC
TRBJ1-6,TRBV5-1,15,TRBD1,CASSGGTDNNSPLHF,TGCGCCAGCAGCGGTGGGACAGACAATAATTCACCCCTCCACTTT
TRBJ1-1,TRBV7-2,13,.,CASSPGWGTEAFF,TGTGCCAGCTCGCCAGGGTGGGGCACTGAAGCTTTCTTT
TRBJ2-1,TRBV10-3,13,TRBD2,CAISPTSENEQFF,TGTGCCATTTCACCGACTAGCGAAAATGAGCAGTTCTTC
TRBJ2-1,TRBV19,15,.,CASSWKGSSYNEQFF,TGTGCCAGTAGTTGGAAAGGGAGCTCCTACAATGAGCAGTTCTTC
TRBJ1-1,TRBV5-1,14,.,CASSFSGMNTEAFF,TGCGCCAGCAGCTTTTCAGGAATGAACACTGAAGCTTTCTTT
TRBJ2-3,TRBV15,16,TRBD1,CATSRARTGMVDTQYF,TGTGCCACCAGCAGGGCACGGACAGGGATGGTGGATACGCAGTATTTT
TRBJ2-7,TRBV19,13,.,CASSIAQDHEQYF,TGTGCCAGTAGTATAGCCCAGGATCACGAGCAGTACTTC
TRBJ2-3,TRBV18,13,.,CASSPSLEDTQYF,TGTGCCAGCTCACCTTCACTAGAGGATACGCAGTATTTT
TRBJ1-2,TRBV29-1,14,.,CSVEDLGGFGGYTF,TGCAGCGTTGAAGATCTCGGGGGGTTCGGAGGCTACACCTTC
TRBJ2-2,TRBV6-5,12,TRBD1,CAVQGDTGELFF,TGTGCCGTACAGGGGGACACCGGGGAGCTGTTTTTT
TRBJ1-1,TRBV5-1,16,.,CASSLGFRDLNTEAFF,TGCGCCAGCAGCTTGGGTTTCAGGGACTTGAACACTGAAGCTTTCTTT
TRBJ1-2,TRBV7-9,18,.,CASSLIGSEGFYNYGYTF,TGTGCCAGCAGCTTAATCGGCAGCGAAGGATTCTATAACTATGGCTACACCTTC
TRBJ2-7,TRBV9,13,.,CASSFQDSYEQYF,TGTGCCAGCAGCTTCCAGGACAGTTACGAGCAGTACTTC
TRBJ2-1,TRBV28,13,TRBD1,CASRTGSGEEQFF,TGTGCCAGCAGGACAGGGTCCGGGGAGGAGCAGTTCTTC
TRBJ2-1,TRBV5-6,11,.,CASSYLLEQFF,TGTGCCAGCAGCTACCTACTAGAGCAGTTCTTC
TRBJ1-5,TRBV7-2,14,.,CASSLRGPGQPQHF,TGTGCCAGCAGCTTAAGGGGCCCGGGTCAGCCCCAGCATTTT
TRBJ2-1,TRBV10-1,15,TRBD2,CASSRTSGRFNEQFF,TGCGCCAGCAGTCGAACTAGCGGGAGGTTCAATGAGCAGTTCTTC
TRBJ1-3,TRBV30,14,.,CAWSVGTLTSTIYF,TGTGCCTGGAGTGTAGGGACACTGACCTCTACCATATATTTT
TRBJ2-1,TRBV7-9,13,TRBD2,CASSRLADNEQFF,TGTGCCAGCAGCCGACTAGCGGACAATGAGCAGTTCTTC
TRBJ2-7,TRBV30,11,.,CAWRANYEQYF,TGTGCCTGGAGGGCAAACTACGAGCAGTACTTC
TRBJ2-7,TRBV30,14,TRBD1,CAWRGGGFSYEQYF,TGTGCCTGGCGAGGGGGCGGTTTCTCCTACGAGCAGTACTTC
TRBJ1-5,TRBV18,16,.,CASSPTMGARNQPQHF,TGTGCCAGCTCACCAACCATGGGGGCCCGAAATCAGCCCCAGCATTTT
TRBJ1-1,TRBV6-5,14,.,CASSLQGWGTEAFF,TGTGCCAGCAGTTTACAGGGTTGGGGCACTGAAGCTTTCTTT
TRBJ2-2,TRBV29-1,15,.,CSVQTWGANTGELFF,TGCAGCGTCCAAACATGGGGAGCGAACACCGGGGAGCTGTTTTTT
TRBJ1-4,TRBV29-1,12,.,CSVRETNEKLFF,TGCAGCGTCAGGGAAACTAATGAAAAACTGTTTTTT
TRBJ2-3,TRBV6-6,15,.,CASSYNPGRADTQYF,TGTGCCAGCAGTTACAACCCTGGTCGGGCAGATACGCAGTATTTT
TRBJ2-2,TRBV7-2,15,TRBD1,CASSWGQGYTGELFF,TGTGCCAGCAGCTGGGGACAGGGTTACACCGGGGAGCTGTTTTTT
TRBJ2-2,TRBV2,14,TRBD2,CASRGLANTGELFF,TGTGCCAGCAGGGGACTAGCGAACACCGGGGAGCTGTTTTTT
TRBJ2-2,TRBV5-4,14,TRBD1,CASRGTGNYGELFF,TGTGCCAGCAGGGGGACAGGGAATTACGGGGAGCTGTTTTTT
TRBJ2-7,TRBV25-1,16,.,CASSDQLTPGSYEQYF,TGTGCCAGCAGTGACCAATTGACCCCAGGGTCCTACGAGCAGTACTTC
TRBJ2-3,TRBV14,15,TRBD2,CASSPLGLAVATQYF,TGTGCCAGCAGCCCGCTCGGACTAGCTGTAGCTACGCAGTATTTT
TRBJ1-3,TRBV28,17,TRBD1,CASSPRTGSYSGNTIYF,TGTGCCAGCAGTCCGAGGACAGGGAGTTACTCTGGAAACACCATATATTTT
TRBJ2-1,TRBV27,17,TRBD2,CASSPETSGEGYNEQFF,TGTGCCAGCAGTCCCGAGACTAGCGGGGAAGGTTACAATGAGCAGTTCTTC
TRBJ2-5,TRBV5-4,16,TRBD2,CASSLGSGGLQETQYF,TGTGCCAGCAGCTTGGGTAGCGGGGGGCTCCAAGAGACCCAGTACTTC
TRBJ2-2,TRBV6-5,14,.,CASSFQGDTGELFF,TGTGCCAGCAGTTTCCAGGGCGACACCGGGGAGCTGTTTTTT
TRBJ1-1,TRBV10-2,17,TRBD1,CASSEATGTGPYTEAFF,TGCGCCAGCAGTGAGGCCACCGGGACAGGGCCTTACACTGAAGCTTTCTTT
TRBJ1-4,TRBV6-6,15,.,CASSYATRGNEKLFF,TGTGCCAGCAGTTACGCCACTCGCGGTAATGAAAAACTGTTTTTT
TRBJ1-3,TRBV7-9,18,TRBD1,CASSPRQGKPLSGNTIYF,TGTGCCAGCAGCCCGCGACAGGGGAAGCCTCTCTCTGGAAACACCATATATTTT
TRBJ2-5,TRBV2,14,TRBD1,CASSAQGIEETQYF,TGTGCCAGCAGTGCACAGGGGATTGAGGAGACCCAGTACTTC
TRBJ1-2,TRBV13,12,TRBD1,CASSLGTDGYTF,TGTGCCAGCAGCTTGGGGACAGACGGCTACACCTTC
TRBJ1-2,TRBV11-2,15,TRBD1,CASSRDRASNYGYTF,TGTGCCAGCAGCCGGGACAGGGCCTCTAACTATGGCTACACCTTC